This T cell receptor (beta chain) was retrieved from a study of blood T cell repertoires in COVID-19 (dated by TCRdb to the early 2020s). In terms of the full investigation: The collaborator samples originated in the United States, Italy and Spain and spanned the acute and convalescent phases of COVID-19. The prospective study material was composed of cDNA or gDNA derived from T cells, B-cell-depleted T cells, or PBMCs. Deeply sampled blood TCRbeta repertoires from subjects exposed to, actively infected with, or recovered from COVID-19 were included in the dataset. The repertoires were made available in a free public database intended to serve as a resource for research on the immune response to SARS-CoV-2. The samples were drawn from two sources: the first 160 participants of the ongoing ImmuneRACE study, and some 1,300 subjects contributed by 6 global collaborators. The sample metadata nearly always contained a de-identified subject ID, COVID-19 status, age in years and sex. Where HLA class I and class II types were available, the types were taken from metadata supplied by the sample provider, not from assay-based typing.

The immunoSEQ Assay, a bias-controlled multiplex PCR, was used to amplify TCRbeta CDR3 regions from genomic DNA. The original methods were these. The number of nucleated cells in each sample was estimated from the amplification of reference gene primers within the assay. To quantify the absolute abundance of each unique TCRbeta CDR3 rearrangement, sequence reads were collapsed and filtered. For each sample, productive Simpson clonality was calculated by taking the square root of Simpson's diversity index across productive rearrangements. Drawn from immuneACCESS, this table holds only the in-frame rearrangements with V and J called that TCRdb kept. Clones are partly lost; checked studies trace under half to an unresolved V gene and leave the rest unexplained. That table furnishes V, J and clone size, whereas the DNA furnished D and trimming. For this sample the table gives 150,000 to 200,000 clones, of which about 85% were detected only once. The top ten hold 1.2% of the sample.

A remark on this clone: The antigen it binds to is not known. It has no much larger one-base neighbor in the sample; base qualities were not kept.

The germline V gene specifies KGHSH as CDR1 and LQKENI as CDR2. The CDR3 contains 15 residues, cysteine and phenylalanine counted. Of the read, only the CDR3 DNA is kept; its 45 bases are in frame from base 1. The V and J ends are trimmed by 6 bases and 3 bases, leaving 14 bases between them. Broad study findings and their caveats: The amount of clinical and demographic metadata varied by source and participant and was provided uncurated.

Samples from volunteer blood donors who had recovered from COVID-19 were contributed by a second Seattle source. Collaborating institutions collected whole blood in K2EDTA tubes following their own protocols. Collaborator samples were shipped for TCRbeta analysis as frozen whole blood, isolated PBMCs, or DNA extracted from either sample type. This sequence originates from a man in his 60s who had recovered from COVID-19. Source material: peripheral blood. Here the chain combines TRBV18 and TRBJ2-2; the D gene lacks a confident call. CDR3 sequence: CASSRGNTDTGELFF. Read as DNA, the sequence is TGTGCCAGCTCGCGTGGTAACACAGACACCGGGGAGCTGTTTTTT.